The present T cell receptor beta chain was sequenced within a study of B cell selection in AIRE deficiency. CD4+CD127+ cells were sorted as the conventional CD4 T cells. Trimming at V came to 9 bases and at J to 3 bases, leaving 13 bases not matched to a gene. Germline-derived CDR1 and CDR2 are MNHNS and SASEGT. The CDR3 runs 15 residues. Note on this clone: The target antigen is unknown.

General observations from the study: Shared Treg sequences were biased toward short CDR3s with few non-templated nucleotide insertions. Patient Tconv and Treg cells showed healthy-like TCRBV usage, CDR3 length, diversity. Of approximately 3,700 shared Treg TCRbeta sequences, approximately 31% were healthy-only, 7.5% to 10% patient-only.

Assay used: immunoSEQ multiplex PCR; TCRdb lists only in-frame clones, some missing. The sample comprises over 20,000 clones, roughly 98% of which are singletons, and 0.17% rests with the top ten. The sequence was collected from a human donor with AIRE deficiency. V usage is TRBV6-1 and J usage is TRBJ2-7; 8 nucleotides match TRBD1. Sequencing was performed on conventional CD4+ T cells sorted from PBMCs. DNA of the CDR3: TGTGCCAGTCGACTGCAGGGGGCCTCTTACTACGAGCAGTACTTC. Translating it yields CASRLQGASYYEQYF.